The 8 T cell receptor beta chains reported below all come from one sample, sequenced in a study of cytomegalovirus exposure and HLA in healthy donors. Primers included in the PCR were 60 Vbeta and 13 Jbeta primers. Some clones are missing from TCRdb's copy, which holds only in-frame ones; the method was immunoSEQ multiplex PCR. Among tens of thousands of clones listed, roughly 78% were seen once. Material for sequencing was PBMCs. The receptors shown here come from a male donor in good health and CMV-seropositive.

The J gene is TRBJ2-3, the V gene TRBV19; 7 bases map to TRBD2. The CDR3 is made up of 16 amino acids. Trimming removed 4 bases from V and 4 bases from J; junction bases left unmatched: 11. From germline, CDR1 is LNHDA and CDR2 SQIVND (reference sequence). The CDR3 region has the DNA TGTGCCAGTAGTACGCTAGCGGAGCCCCTTTCAGATACGCAGTATTTT. Residues: CASSTLAEPLSDTQYF.

V gene TRBV28 combines with J gene TRBJ1-3; possible D gene TRBD1, 5 bases. Germline-derived CDR1 and CDR2 are MDHEN and SYDVKM. V was shortened by 7 bases and J by 4 bases, with 11 bases between the two germline ends. This CDR3 comprises 13 residues. CDR3 loop: CASTWGKGNTIYF. The CDR3 nucleotides are TGTGCCAGCACCTGGGGCAAGGGAAACACCATATATTTT.

The J gene is TRBJ2-5, the V gene TRBV5-4; D is possibly TRBD1 (6 bases). Germline lookup yields CDR1 SGHNT and CDR2 YYREEE (reference sequence). V lost 4 bases and J lost 5, with 15 bases in between. This CDR3 is built from 14 residues. The CDR3 DNA follows: TGTGCCAGCAGCGCTGACTTCCAGGGGGAGACCCAGTACTTC. This sequence encodes CASSADFQGETQYF. Using reference TRBV5-4 and TRBJ2-5 for the parts outside the CDR3, the full variable domain is ETGVTQSPTHLIKTRGQQVTLRCSSQSGHNTVSWYQQALGQGPQFIFQYYREEENGRGNFPPRFSGLQFPNYSSELNVNALELDDSALYLCASSADFQGETQYFGPGTRLLVL.

The chain uses TRBV19 and TRBJ2-1; 7 nucleotides agree with TRBD2. CDR3 length: 16 residues. Looked up from germline, CDR1 is LNHDA and CDR2 is SQIVND (reference sequence). V lost 6 bases and J lost 1; bases outside the gene matches: 9. CDR3 amino acids: CASSGGGGRSYNEQFF. DNA of the CDR3: TGTGCCAGTAGCGGCGGTGGCGGGAGATCCTACAATGAGCAGTTCTTC.

As to this clone: At one boundary the junction diverges from the germline segment, which might be a read error. This rearrangement joins TRBV5-1 to TRBJ2-7; 8 bases are a match to TRBD1. CDR1 and CDR2 (germline): SGHRS, YFSETQ. This CDR3 has 15 amino acids. This CDR3 reads CTSSLNSGTGYEQYF. CDR3 in DNA: TGCACCAGCAGCTTGAACTCCGGGACAGGCTACGAGCAGTACTTC.

The J gene is TRBJ2-1, the V gene TRBV7-6, with a possible D match to TRBD2 (6 bases). The CDR3 contains 14 residues. V lost 1 base and J 8 bases, leaving 12 bases between the germline ends. CDR1 is SGHVS and CDR2 is FNYEAQ in the germline V gene. In nucleotides, the CDR3 is TGTGCCAGCAGCTTAGGGTATGGGGAGGATGAGCAGTTCTTC. Residues: CASSLGYGEDEQFF.

This clone was seen a handful of times. The J gene is TRBJ2-5, the V gene TRBV2; D perhaps matches TRBD2 (6 bases). The germline V gene has CDR1 SNHLY and CDR2 FYNNEI. The CDR3 has 15 residues. The V and J ends lost 2 bases and 1 base respectively, with 11 bases between them. CDR3: CASSERGLPQETQYF. In nucleotides, the CDR3 is TGTGCCAGCAGTGAACGGGGGTTACCCCAAGAGACCCAGTACTTC.

This clone has only one observation. Compared with germline, one end of the junction differs, possibly owing to a read error. This chain connects TRBV18 to TRBJ2-3; 13 bases match TRBD2. This CDR3 comprises 13 residues. The germline V gene has CDR1 KGHSH and CDR2 LQKENI. In DNA form, the CDR3 reads TGTGCCAGCTTTCTGGGGACTAGCGGGGCGCCCCATTTT. Translating gives CASFLGTSGAPHF.